This T cell receptor beta chain was found in a study of control samples from healthy donors and cancer patients. The protocol was immunoSEQ multiplex PCR, while the TCRdb copy is restricted to in-frame clones and leaves out a portion. The top ten clones hold over 6.5% of a sample with 160,000 or so clones, approximately 93% of them seen once. V lost 6 bases, J lost 2 bases, and 17 bases lay in between. The germline V gene encodes CDR1 MNHNY and CDR2 SVGAGI (reference sequence). The length of the CDR3 is 15 residues. This clonotype originated in a woman aged 40 to 55 in good health. J is TRBJ2-7 and V is TRBV6-6; D tentatively reads TRBD1 or TRBD2 (5 bases each). The sequencing sample was made of blood. The CDR3: CASSRGEGLAYEQYF. The CDR3 DNA reads TGTGCCAGCAGCCGGGGAGAGGGGTTGGCCTACGAGCAGTACTTC.